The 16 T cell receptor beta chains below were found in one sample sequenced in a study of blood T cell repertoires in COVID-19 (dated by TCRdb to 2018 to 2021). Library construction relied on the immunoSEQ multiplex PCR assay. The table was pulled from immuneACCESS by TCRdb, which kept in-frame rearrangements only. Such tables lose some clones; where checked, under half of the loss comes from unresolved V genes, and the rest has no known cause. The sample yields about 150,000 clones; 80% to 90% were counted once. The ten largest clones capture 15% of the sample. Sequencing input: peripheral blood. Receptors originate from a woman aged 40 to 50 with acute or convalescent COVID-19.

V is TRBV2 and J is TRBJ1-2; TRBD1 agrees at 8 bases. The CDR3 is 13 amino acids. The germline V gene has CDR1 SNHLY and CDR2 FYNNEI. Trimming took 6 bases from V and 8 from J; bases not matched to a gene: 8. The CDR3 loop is CASSPDRVQGYTF. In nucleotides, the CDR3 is TGTGCCAGCAGCCCGGACAGGGTGCAGGGCTACACCTTC.

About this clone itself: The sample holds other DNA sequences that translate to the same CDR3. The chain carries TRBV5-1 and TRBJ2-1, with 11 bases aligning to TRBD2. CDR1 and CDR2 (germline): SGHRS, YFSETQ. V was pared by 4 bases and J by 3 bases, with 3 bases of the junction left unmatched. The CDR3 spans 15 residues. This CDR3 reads CASSTGTSGYNEQFF. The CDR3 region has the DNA TGCGCCAGCAGCACCGGGACTAGCGGCTACAATGAGCAGTTCTTC.

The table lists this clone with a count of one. CDR3 DNA: TGTGCCAGCTCACCACAGGGGACAAACGAAGGCACTGAAGCTTTCTTT. Its protein is CASSPQGTNEGTEAFF. This chain connects TRBV18 to TRBJ1-1; D may be TRBD1 (6 bases). Germline CDR1 is KGHSH and CDR2 is LQKENI. V was trimmed by 1 base and J by 4 bases, leaving 16 bases between them. CDR3 size: 16 residues.

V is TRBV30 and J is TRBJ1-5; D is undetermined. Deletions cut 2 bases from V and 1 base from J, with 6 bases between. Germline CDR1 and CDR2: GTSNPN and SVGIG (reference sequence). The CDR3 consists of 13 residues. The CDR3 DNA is TGTGCCTGGAGTTACGGGAGCAATCAGCCCCAGCATTTT. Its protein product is CAWSYGSNQPQHF. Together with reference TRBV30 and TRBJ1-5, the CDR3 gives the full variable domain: SQTIHQWPATLVQPVGSPLSLECTVEGTSNPNLYWYRQAAGRGLQLLFYSVGIGQISSEVPQNLSASRPQDRQFILSSKKLLLSDSGFYLCAWSYGSNQPQHFGDGTRLSIL.

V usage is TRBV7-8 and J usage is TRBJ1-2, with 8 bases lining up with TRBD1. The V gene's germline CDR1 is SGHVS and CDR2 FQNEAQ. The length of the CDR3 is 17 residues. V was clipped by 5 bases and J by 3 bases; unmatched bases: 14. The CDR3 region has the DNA TGTGCCAGCAGCCTAGAGGTACTTGGGACAGGATACTATGGCTACACCTTC. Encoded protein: CASSLEVLGTGYYGYTF.

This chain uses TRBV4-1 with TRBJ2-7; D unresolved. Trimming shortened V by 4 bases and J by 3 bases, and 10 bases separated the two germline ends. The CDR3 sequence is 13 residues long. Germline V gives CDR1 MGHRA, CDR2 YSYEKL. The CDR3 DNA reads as TGCGCCAGCAGCCCAGACACCGGCTACGAGCAGTACTTC. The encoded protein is CASSPDTGYEQYF.

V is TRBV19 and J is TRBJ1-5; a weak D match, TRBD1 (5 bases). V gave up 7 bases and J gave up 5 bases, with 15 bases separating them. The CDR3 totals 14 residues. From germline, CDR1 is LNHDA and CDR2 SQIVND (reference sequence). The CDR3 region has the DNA TGTGCCAGTACCGGCGGCAGGGTGGATCAGCCCCAGCATTTT. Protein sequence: CASTGGRVDQPQHF.

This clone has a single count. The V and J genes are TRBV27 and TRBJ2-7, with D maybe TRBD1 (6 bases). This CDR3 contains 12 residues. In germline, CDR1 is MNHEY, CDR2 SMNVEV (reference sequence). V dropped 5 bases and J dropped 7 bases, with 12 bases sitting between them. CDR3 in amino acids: CASSIPGVEQYF. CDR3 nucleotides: TGTGCCAGCAGTATCCCAGGGGTAGAGCAGTACTTC.

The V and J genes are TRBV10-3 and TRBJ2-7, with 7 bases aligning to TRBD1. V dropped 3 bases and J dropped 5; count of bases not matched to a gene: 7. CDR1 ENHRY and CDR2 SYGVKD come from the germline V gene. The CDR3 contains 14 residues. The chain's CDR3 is CAISDGTDSNEQYF. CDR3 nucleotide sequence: TGTGCCATCAGTGACGGGACAGATAGTAACGAGCAGTACTTC.

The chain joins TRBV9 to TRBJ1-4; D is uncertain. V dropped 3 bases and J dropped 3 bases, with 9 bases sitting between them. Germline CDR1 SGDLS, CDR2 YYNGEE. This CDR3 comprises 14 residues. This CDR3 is CASSAGASNEKLFF. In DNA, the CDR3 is TGTGCCAGCAGCGCAGGCGCGTCTAATGAAAAACTGTTTTTT.

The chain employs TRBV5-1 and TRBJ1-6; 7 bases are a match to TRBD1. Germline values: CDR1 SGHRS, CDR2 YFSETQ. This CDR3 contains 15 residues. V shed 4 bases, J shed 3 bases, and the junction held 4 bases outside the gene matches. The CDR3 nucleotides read TGCGCCAGCAGCAGCCGGGACAGCTATAATTCACCCCTCCACTTT. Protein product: CASSSRDSYNSPLHF.

DNA for the CDR3: TGTGCCAGCAGTTTAACCGGACCGCTAGGGGCCCGAGAGCAGTACTTC. As protein: CASSLTGPLGAREQYF. This chain links TRBV28 with TRBJ2-7, with D possibly TRBD1 on 5 matching bases. V lost 2 bases, J lost 7 bases, and 21 bases lay in between. There are 16 residues in the CDR3. Germline CDR1 MDHEN, CDR2 SYDVKM.

Here the CDR3 DNA reads TGTGCCAGCAGCTTGGCAGGATTTAGCAATCAGCCCCAGCATTTT. Translating gives CASSLAGFSNQPQHF. The chain recombines TRBV5-6 with TRBJ1-5; D gene uncertain. From germline, CDR1 is SGHDT and CDR2 YYEEEE. The V end was cut by 0 bases, the J end by 0 bases, with 7 bases between. CDR3 length: 15 residues.

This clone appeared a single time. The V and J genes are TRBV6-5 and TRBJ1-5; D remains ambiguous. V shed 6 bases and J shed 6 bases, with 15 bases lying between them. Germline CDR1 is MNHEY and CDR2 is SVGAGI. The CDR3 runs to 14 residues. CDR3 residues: CASSLTQRGQPQHF. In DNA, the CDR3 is TGTGCCAGCAGCCTCACACAACGCGGTCAGCCCCAGCATTTT.

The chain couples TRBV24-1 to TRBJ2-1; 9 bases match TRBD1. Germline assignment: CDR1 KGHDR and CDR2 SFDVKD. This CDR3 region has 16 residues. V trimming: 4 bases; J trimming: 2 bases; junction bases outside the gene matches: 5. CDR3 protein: CATSDFTGGAYNEQFF. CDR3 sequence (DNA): TGTGCCACCAGTGACTTCACAGGGGGCGCCTACAATGAGCAGTTCTTC.

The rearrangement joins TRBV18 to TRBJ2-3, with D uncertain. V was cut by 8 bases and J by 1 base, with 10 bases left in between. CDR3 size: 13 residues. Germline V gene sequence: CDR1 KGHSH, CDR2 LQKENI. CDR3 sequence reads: CASTRVGTDTQYF. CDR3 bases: TGTGCCAGCACCCGAGTGGGCACAGATACGCAGTATTTT. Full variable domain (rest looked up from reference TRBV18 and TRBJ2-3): NAGVMQNPRHLVRRRGQEARLRCSPMKGHSHVYWYRQLPEEGLKFMVYLQKENIIDESGMPKERFSAEFPKEGPSILRIQQVVRGDSAAYFCASTRVGTDTQYFGPGTRLTVL.